This entry is about one T cell receptor (beta chain). The antigen remains undetermined. This record comes from a study of beta chain features in type 1 diabetes. Expressed TCRB transcripts were sequenced after all isolated RNA was converted to cDNA. Method: immunoSEQ multiplex PCR; TCRdb's copy keeps in-frame clones and lacks some. The sample carries a few hundred thousand clones, approximately 15% recorded once. Broader study findings: A moderate, significant TCRB CDR3 shortening appeared in type 1 diabetes across four CD4+ subsets.

V was clipped by 4 bases and J by 4 bases, with 10 bases between them. This CDR3 has 13 amino acids. Germline CDR1 and CDR2: SGHRS and YFSETQ. The receptor's source is a man aged 30 to 45 with type 1 diabetes. The chain couples TRBV5-1 to TRBJ2-3; D is possibly TRBD2 (7 bases). Sample: naive CD4+ T cells from blood. The CDR3, as DNA: TGCGCCAGCAGCGGGAGGGGGGCAGATACGCAGTATTTT. Amino acid sequence: CASSGRGADTQYF.